This TCR beta chain emerged from a study of blood T cell repertoires in COVID-19. Study as a whole: Material from acute and convalescent COVID-19 was sourced from the United States, Italy and Spain. The cDNA or gDNA used as material had been derived from T cells, B-cell-depleted T cells, or PBMCs.

Germline assignment: CDR1 MDHEN and CDR2 SYDVKM. V lost 5 bases to trimming and J lost 2 bases, with 12 bases between them. CDR3 size: 14 residues. The method was immunoSEQ multiplex PCR; TCRdb's version includes in-frame clones alone and lacks a portion of them. The sample lists around 160,000 clones, approximately 81% seen once, with about 40% in the top ten. Material for sequencing was peripheral blood. The genes are TRBV28 and TRBJ1-1, with D possibly matching TRBD1 (5 bases). This TCR derives from a human donor in a cohort sampled during active COVID-19. Here the CDR3 reads CASSAGIRNTEAFF. In nucleotides, the CDR3 is TGTGCCAGCAGTGCAGGGATACGTAACACTGAAGCTTTCTTT.